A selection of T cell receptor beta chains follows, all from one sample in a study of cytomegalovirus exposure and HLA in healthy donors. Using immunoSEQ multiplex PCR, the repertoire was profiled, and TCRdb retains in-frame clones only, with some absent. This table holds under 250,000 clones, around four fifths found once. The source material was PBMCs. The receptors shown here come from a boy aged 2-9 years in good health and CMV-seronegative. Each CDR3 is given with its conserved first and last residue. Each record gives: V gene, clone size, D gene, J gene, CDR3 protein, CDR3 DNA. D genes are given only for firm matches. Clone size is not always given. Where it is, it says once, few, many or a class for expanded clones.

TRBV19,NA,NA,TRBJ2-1,CASSLASYNEQFF,TGTGCCAGTTCCTTAGCGAGCTACAATGAGCAGTTCTTC
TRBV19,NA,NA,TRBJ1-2,CASMEEYYGYTF,TGTGCCAGTATGGAGGAATACTATGGCTACACCTTC
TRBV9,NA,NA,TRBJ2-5,CASSASGPGETQYF,TGTGCCAGCAGCGCAAGCGGGCCCGGAGAGACCCAGTACTTC
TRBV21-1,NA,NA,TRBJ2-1,CASSKLSPSGGANEQFF,TGTGCCAGCAGCAAACTTTCCCCTAGCGGGGGGGCAAATGAGCAGTTCTTC
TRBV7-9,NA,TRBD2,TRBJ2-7,CASSPWGLAGVYEQYF,TGTGCCAGCAGCCCCTGGGGACTAGCGGGAGTCTACGAGCAGTACTTC
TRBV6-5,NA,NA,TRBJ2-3,CASSYGSGVTDTQYF,TGTGCCAGCAGTTACGGGTCGGGGGTGACAGATACGCAGTATTTT
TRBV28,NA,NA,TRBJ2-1,CAITSSSYNEQFF,TGTGCCATCACGAGTAGCTCCTACAATGAGCAGTTCTTC
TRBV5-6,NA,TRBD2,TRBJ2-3,CASSLEGLAGDTQYF,TGTGCCAGCAGCTTGGAGGGACTAGCGGGAGATACGCAGTATTTT
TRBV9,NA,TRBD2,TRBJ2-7,CASTLPVEREGIEQYF,TGTGCCAGCACCCTCCCGGTGGAGAGGGAGGGGATCGAGCAGTACTTC
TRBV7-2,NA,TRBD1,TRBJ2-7,CASSRRTGEYEQYF,TGTGCCAGCAGCCGCCGGACAGGGGAATACGAGCAGTACTTC
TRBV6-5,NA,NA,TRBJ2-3,CASSYTSTDTQYF,TGTGCCAGCAGTTATACTAGCACAGATACGCAGTATTTT
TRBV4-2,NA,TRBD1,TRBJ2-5,CASSQVSGGALETQYF,TGTGCCAGCAGCCAAGTCTCAGGGGGCGCCTTGGAGACCCAGTACTTC
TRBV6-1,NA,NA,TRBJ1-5,CASRGTGWPQHF,TGTGCCAGCAGGGGAACAGGTTGGCCCCAGCATTTT
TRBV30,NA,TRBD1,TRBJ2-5,CAWEDRAPQETQYF,TGTGCCTGGGAGGACAGGGCGCCACAAGAGACCCAGTACTTC
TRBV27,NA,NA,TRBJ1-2,CASSLWGGSLVGGYTF,TGTGCCAGCAGTTTATGGGGCGGCAGCTTAGTTGGGGGCTACACCTTC
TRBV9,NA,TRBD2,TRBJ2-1,CASSVDGREGQEQFF,TGTGCCAGCAGCGTAGATGGGCGGGAGGGTCAGGAGCAGTTCTTC
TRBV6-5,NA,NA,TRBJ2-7,CASSSGEAYEQYF,TGTGCCAGCAGCTCCGGGGAAGCGTACGAGCAGTACTTC
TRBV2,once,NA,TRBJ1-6,CASINDRNYNSPLHF,TGTGCCAGCATAAACGACAGGAACTATAATTCACCCCTCCACTTT
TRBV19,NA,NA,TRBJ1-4,CASSIEGRSNEKLFF,TGTGCCAGTAGTATTGAGGGCAGGAGTAATGAAAAACTGTTTTTT
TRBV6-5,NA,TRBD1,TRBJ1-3,CASSSGTGPGNTIYF,TGTGCCAGCAGTTCCGGGACAGGGCCAGGAAACACCATATATTTT
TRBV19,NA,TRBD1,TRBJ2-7,CASSRTGDLSEQYF,TGTGCCAGTAGCAGGACAGGGGATCTGAGTGAGCAGTACTTC
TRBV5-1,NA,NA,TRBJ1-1,CASSLGWGGAEAFF,TGCGCCAGCAGCTTGGGATGGGGGGGGGCTGAAGCTTTCTTT
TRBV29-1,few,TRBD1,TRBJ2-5,CSVRDRVQETQYF,TGCAGCGTGCGGGACAGGGTCCAAGAGACCCAGTACTTC
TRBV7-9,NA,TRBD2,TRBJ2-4,CASSLDGSGGANIQYF,TGTGCCAGCAGCTTAGATGGCAGCGGGGGGGCTAACATTCAGTACTTC
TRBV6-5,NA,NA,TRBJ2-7,CASRQFGSGEQYF,TGTGCCAGCAGGCAGTTCGGTTCAGGCGAGCAGTACTTC
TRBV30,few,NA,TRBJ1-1,CAWSVPGGDTEAFF,TGTGCCTGGAGTGTACCCGGGGGGGACACTGAAGCTTTCTTT
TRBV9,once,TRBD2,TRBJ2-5,CASSVAGGLAETQYF,TGTGCCAGCAGCGTAGCGGGAGGGCTAGCAGAGACCCAGTACTTC
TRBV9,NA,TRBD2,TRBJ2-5,CASSVVGGLGETQYF,TGTGCCAGCAGCGTAGTGGGGGGGTTGGGGGAGACCCAGTACTTC
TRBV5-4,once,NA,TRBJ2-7,CASSSRDTSRYEQYF,TGTGCCAGCAGCTCCCGAGATACGTCGCGATACGAGCAGTACTTC
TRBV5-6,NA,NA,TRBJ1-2,CASSRTGRSGYTF,TGTGCCAGCAGCCGAACAGGGCGTAGTGGCTACACCTTC
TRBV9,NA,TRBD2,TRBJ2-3,CASSGVAGGPAQYF,TGTGCCAGCAGCGGGGTAGCGGGGGGGCCGGCGCAGTATTTT
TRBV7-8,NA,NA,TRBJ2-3,CASLLVHGTDTQYF,TGTGCCAGCCTACTAGTTCATGGCACAGATACGCAGTATTTT
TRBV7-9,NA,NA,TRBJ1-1,CASSPGGGTNTEAFF,TGTGCCAGCAGCCCGGGGGGAGGAACGAACACTGAAGCTTTCTTT
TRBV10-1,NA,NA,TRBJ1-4,CASSAGAATNEKLFF,TGCGCCAGCAGCGCAGGGGCCGCAACTAATGAAAAACTGTTTTTT
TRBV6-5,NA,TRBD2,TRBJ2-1,CASRLAGAGNEQFF,TGTGCCAGCCGACTAGCGGGGGCAGGGAATGAGCAGTTCTTC
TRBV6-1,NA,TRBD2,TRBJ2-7,CASSVREAPSSYEQYF,TGTGCCAGCAGTGTGCGGGAGGCTCCCAGCTCCTACGAGCAGTACTTC
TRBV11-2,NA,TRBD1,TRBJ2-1,CASSLVWDRRDNEQFF,TGTGCCAGCAGCTTAGTTTGGGACAGGAGGGACAATGAGCAGTTCTTC
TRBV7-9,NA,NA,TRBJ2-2,CASSLAGGAGELFF,TGTGCCAGCAGCTTAGCTGGAGGGGCCGGGGAGCTGTTTTTT
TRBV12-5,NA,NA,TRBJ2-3,CASGLVLENTQYF,TGTGCTAGTGGTTTGGTACTAGAGAATACGCAGTATTTT
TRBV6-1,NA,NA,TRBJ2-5,CASSADHDSHETQYF,TGTGCCAGCAGTGCGGACCATGACAGCCATGAGACCCAGTACTTC
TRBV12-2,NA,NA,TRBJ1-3,CASRLEDSFTISGNTIYF,TGTGCAAGTCGCTTAGAGGACAGTTTTACAATTTCTGGAAACACCATATATTTT
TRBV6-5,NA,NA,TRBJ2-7,CASRSPREDSYEQYF,TGTGCCAGCAGAAGTCCGCGGGAAGACTCCTACGAGCAGTACTTC
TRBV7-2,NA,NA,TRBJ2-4,CASSLGQVKNIQYF,TGTGCCAGCAGCTTGGGTCAGGTCAAAAACATTCAGTACTTC
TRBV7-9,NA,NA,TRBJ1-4,CASSLGARQSTNEKLFF,TGTGCCAGCAGCTTAGGAGCCAGACAGTCAACTAATGAAAAACTGTTTTTT
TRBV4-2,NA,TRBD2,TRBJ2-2,CASGPGTSVAGELFF,TGTGCCAGCGGACCAGGGACTAGCGTCGCCGGGGAGCTGTTTTTT
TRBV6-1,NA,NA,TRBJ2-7,CASSDYRAYEQYF,TGTGCCAGCAGTGATTACAGGGCCTACGAGCAGTACTTC
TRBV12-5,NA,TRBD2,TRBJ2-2,CASGLVLAGGRYTGELFF,TGTGCTAGTGGTTTGGTACTAGCGGGGGGGCGTTACACCGGGGAGCTGTTTTTT